The 14 T cell receptor beta chains below all came from one sample that was sequenced in a study of cytomegalovirus exposure and HLA in healthy donors. The PCR employed 60 Vbeta primers together with 13 Jbeta primers. Repertoires were generated with immunoSEQ multiplex PCR, while TCRdb's copy carries only in-frame clones and drops some. Among approximately 150,000 clones listed, roughly 80% were seen once. The specimen sequenced was PBMCs. Receptors originate from a woman in her 30s in good health and CMV-seronegative.

This rearrangement joins TRBV7-6 to TRBJ2-3; TRBD1 matches 8 bases. The CDR3 totals 14 residues. V was clipped by 1 base and J by 5 bases; unmatched bases: 2. In germline, CDR1 is SGHVS, CDR2 FNYEAQ. As DNA, the CDR3 is TGTGCCAGCAGCTTAGTCAGGGGGCAAGATACGCAGTATTTT. The encoded protein is CASSLVRGQDTQYF.

This chain uses TRBV6-5 with TRBJ2-3; D is unclear. The CDR3 covers 14 residues. With 8 bases removed from V and 1 base from J, the gap between germline ends came to 13 bases. Per germline, CDR1 MNHEY and CDR2 SVGAGI. The CDR3 sequence: CASGPPRGTDTQYF. CDR3 bases: TGTGCCAGCGGCCCCCCCCGGGGCACAGATACGCAGTATTTT.

The chain links TRBV9 to TRBJ1-1; 11 nucleotides match TRBD1. CDR1 and CDR2 from the germline V gene are SGDLS and YYNGEE. Trimming at V came to 3 bases and at J to 10 bases, leaving 23 bases not matched to a gene. The CDR3 has 19 residues. The CDR3 here is CASSARIPPNLGQGGGAFF. The CDR3 DNA is TGTGCCAGCAGCGCCCGTATTCCTCCTAATTTGGGACAGGGGGGTGGAGCTTTCTTT. The full variable domain, rest sourced from reference TRBV9 and TRBJ1-1, is DSGVTQTPKHLITATGQRVTLRCSPRSGDLSVYWYQQSLDQGLQFLIQYYNGEERAKGNILERFSAQQFPDLHSELNLSSLELGDSALYFCASSARIPPNLGQGGGAFFGQGTRLTVV.

The rearrangement links TRBV5-5 to TRBJ1-2, with 7 bases matching TRBD1. The CDR3 runs to 15 residues. The germline V gene has CDR1 SGHKS and CDR2 YYEKEE (reference sequence). Losses at the gene ends were 0 bases for V and 1 base for J; bases not matched to a gene: 3. CDR3 in amino acids: CASSLGQGRNYGYTF. CDR3 DNA: TGTGCCAGCAGCTTGGGACAGGGCCGTAACTATGGCTACACCTTC. The full variable domain, in which reference TRBV5-5 and TRBJ1-2 provide the parts outside the CDR3, is DAGVTQSPTHLIKTRGQQVTLRCSPISGHKSVSWYQQVLGQGPQFIFQYYEKEERGRGNFPDRFSARQFPNYSSELNVNALLLGDSALYLCASSLGQGRNYGYTFGSGTRLTVV.

The J gene is TRBJ1-2, the V gene TRBV5-1; D gene uncertain. CDR3 size: 15 residues. CDR1 SGHRS and CDR2 YFSETQ come from the germline V gene. The V gene lost 0 bases and the J gene lost 7 bases, with 16 bases spanning the gap. The CDR3 sequence is CASSLAGSLAGGYTF. As DNA, the CDR3 is TGCGCCAGCAGCTTGGCAGGCTCCCTCGCAGGTGGCTACACCTTC.

The V and J genes are TRBV23-1 and TRBJ2-1, with TRBD2 matching 12 bases. TRBV23-1 is reported as an ORF; its role is uncertain. V lost 6 bases, J lost 5 bases, and 17 bases stayed unmatched. The CDR3 extends over 19 amino acids. The CDR3 nucleotides are TGCGCCAGCAGCCCAACCCGACTAGCGGGAGTTCCAAAGCACAATGAGCAGTTCTTC. It translates to CASSPTRLAGVPKHNEQFF.

The genes are TRBV30 and TRBJ1-4; D is unresolved. Germline V gene sequence: CDR1 GTSNPN, CDR2 SVGIG (reference sequence). This CDR3 has 16 residues. The V gene lost 0 bases and the J gene lost 6 bases, with 17 bases spanning the gap. Here the CDR3 DNA reads TGTGCCTGGAGTGTACCCGCGACTGCCTCTTATGAAAAACTGTTTTTT. It translates to CAWSVPATASYEKLFF.

The J gene is TRBJ2-2, the V gene TRBV10-2; tentative D call: TRBD2 (6 bases). The CDR3 covers 17 residues. V lost 4 bases, J lost 0 bases, and 15 bases lay in between. Germline CDR1 WSHSY, CDR2 SAAADI. CDR3 loop: CASSVPRGVPNTGELFF. CDR3 bases: TGCGCCAGCAGTGTTCCGCGCGGGGTCCCGAACACCGGGGAGCTGTTTTTT.

The rearrangement links TRBV21-1 to TRBJ1-1; the table's D gene call, TRBD1, was not cross checked with the DNA. TRBV21-1 is an annotated pseudogene. CDR3 length equals 17 residues. CDR3 loop: CASSKVPGGGEGTEAFF. CDR3 bases: TGTGCCAGCAGCAAAGTTCCAGGGGGCGGTGAAGGCACTGAAGCTTTCTTT.

J is TRBJ2-5 and V is TRBV10-3; TRBD2 agrees at 9 bases. The CDR3 has 14 residues. Germline V CDR1 and CDR2: ENHRY, SYGVKD. The junction had 6 bases not matched to a gene; V was cut back by 8 bases and J by 2 bases. CDR3 bases: TGTGCCATCGCTCTAGCGGGGTCTCAAGAGACCCAGTACTTC. Translation: CAIALAGSQETQYF.

The chain uses TRBV14 and TRBJ2-1; the match to TRBD1 covers 10 bases. V shed 4 bases and J 8 bases; nucleotides not matched to a gene: 14. Per germline, CDR1 SGHDN and CDR2 FVKESK. The CDR3 consists of 17 residues. Here the CDR3 reads CASSRNTGGQGWHEQFF. In DNA, the CDR3 is TGTGCCAGCAGCCGCAATACCGGGGGACAGGGGTGGCATGAGCAGTTCTTC.

The rearrangement links TRBV14 to TRBJ1-1; tentative D call: TRBD1 (5 bases). Germline assignment: CDR1 SGHDN and CDR2 FVKESK. V lost 2 bases and J lost 7, with 14 bases in between. The CDR3 sequence is 14 residues long. CDR3 sequence: CASSQMGDSLEAFF. CDR3 nucleotide sequence: TGTGCCAGCAGCCAAATGGGGGACTCCCTTGAAGCTTTCTTT.

This clone showed up just a few times. The V and J genes are TRBV13 and TRBJ2-5; 9 positions match TRBD2. Germline CDR1 and CDR2: PRHDT and FYEKMQ (reference sequence). Germline trimming cut 6 bases from V and 5 bases from J; bases unmatched to any gene: 7. This CDR3 is built from 14 residues. The CDR3 sequence is CASSWRGGDETQYF. The CDR3 nucleotides are TGTGCCAGCAGTTGGCGGGGGGGGGACGAGACCCAGTACTTC.

The J gene is TRBJ1-5, the V gene TRBV14, with 7 bases lining up with TRBD1. The ends lost 5 bases at V and 4 bases at J; junction bases unmatched: 5. Looked up from germline, CDR1 is SGHDN and CDR2 is FVKESK. The CDR3 spans 14 residues. The CDR3 here is CASSAGGRNQPQHF. The CDR3 nucleotides are TGTGCCAGCAGCGCAGGGGGGCGAAATCAGCCCCAGCATTTT.